A single sample is the source of the 4 T cell receptor beta chains below, sequenced in a study of T cell repertoires in cytomegalovirus infection. These receptors lack a known antigen. TCRdb itself ran the reads through MiXCR, one entry per CDR3 protein. This repertoire shows fewer than 1,000,000 distinct CDR3 sequences, roughly 30% found once; its top ten account for about an eighth. Sequenced material: cultured CD8+ T cells from PBMCs, taken from culture after CMV antigen stimulation. Source of these receptors: a human donor in good health (CMV status not recorded). Some clones in this sample may be carry-over from other donors' samples.

The V call is TRBV5-6, the J call TRBJ2-1; D uncertain. Between the trimmed V and J ends, which lost 3 bases and 3 bases, there was a span of 13 bases. CDR3 length equals 15 residues. Germline CDR1 SGHDT, CDR2 YYEEEE. The CDR3: CASSSSGRHYNEQFF. The CDR3, as DNA: TGTGCCAGCAGCTCCTCGGGCAGACACTACAATGAGCAGTTCTTC.

There are a few counts of this clonotype. CDR3 loop: CASSQEARTSGFHPGTGELFF. The CDR3 nucleotides are TGCGCCAGCAGCCAAGAAGCAAGGACTAGCGGGTTTCATCCGGGCACCGGGGAGCTGTTTTTT. The chain combines TRBV4-3 with TRBJ2-2, with 11 bases aligning to TRBD2. The CDR3 has 21 amino acids. CDR1 and CDR2 from the germline V gene are LGHNA and YSLEER. V shed 0 bases and J 4 bases; nucleotides not matched to a gene: 16.

The sample holds a few counts of this clonotype. The V gene is TRBV12-3 or TRBV12-4, the J gene TRBJ2-2, with D perhaps TRBD1 (6 bases). Trimming shortened V by 6 bases and J by 0 bases, and 14 bases separated the two germline ends. The CDR3 sequence is 16 residues long. The DNA for the CDR3 is TGTGCCAGCAGCTTTCCAGGGGCCCCGAACACCGGGGAGCTGTTTTTT. Translated: CASSFPGAPNTGELFF.

This clonotype was observed a handful of times. The chain couples TRBV12-3 or TRBV12-4 to TRBJ2-3, with a possible D match to TRBD2 (5 bases). This CDR3 contains 16 residues. V dropped 10 bases and J dropped 2 bases, with 22 bases sitting between them. The DNA of the CDR3 is TGTGCCACCGACACCCGAGAGGGTAGGGACACAGATACGCAGTATTTT. It is translated as CATDTREGRDTDTQYF.